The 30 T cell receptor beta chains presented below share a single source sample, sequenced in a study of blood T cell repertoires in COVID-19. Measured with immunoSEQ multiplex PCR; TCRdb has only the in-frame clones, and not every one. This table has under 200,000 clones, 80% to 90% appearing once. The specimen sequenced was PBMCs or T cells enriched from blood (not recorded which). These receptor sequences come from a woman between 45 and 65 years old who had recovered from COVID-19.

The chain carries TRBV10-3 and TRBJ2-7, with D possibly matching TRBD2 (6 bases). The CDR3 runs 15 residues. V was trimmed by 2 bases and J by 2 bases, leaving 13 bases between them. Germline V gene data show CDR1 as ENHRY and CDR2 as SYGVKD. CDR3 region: CAISEGLGGPYEQYF. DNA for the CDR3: TGTGCCATCAGTGAGGGTCTGGGGGGACCCTACGAGCAGTACTTC.

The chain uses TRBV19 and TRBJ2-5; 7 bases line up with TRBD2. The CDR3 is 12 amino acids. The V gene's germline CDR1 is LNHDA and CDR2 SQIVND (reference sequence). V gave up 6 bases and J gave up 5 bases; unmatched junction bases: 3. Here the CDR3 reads CASRSGTETQYF. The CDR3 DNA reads TGTGCCAGTAGGAGCGGGACGGAGACCCAGTACTTC.

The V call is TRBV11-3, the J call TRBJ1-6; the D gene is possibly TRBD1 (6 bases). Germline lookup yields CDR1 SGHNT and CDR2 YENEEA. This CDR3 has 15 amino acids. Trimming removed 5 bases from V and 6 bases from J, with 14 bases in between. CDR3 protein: CASSLSGQANSPLHF. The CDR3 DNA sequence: TGTGCCAGCAGCCTATCGGGACAAGCTAATTCACCCCTCCACTTT.

DNA of the CDR3: TGTGCCAGCAGCCAAGTACAGGGGGCTGCACAGGCTAACTATGGCTACACCTTC. This sequence encodes CASSQVQGAAQANYGYTF. V and J are TRBV3-1 (or the pseudogene TRBV3-2) and TRBJ1-2, with 9 positions matching TRBD1. The junction had 9 bases not matched to a gene; V was cut back by 1 base and J by 0 bases. The CDR3 has 18 amino acids. The germline V gene encodes CDR1 LGHDT and CDR2 YNNKEL (reference sequence).

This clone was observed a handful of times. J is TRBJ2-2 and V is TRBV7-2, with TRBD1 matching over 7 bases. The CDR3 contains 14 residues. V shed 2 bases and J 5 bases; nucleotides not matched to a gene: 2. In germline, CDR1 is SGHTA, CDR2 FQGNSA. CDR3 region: CASSLKQGTGELFF. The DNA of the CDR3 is TGTGCCAGCAGCTTAAAACAGGGGACCGGGGAGCTGTTTTTT.

The CDR3 reads CASSGSAGTEAFF. The CDR3 DNA sequence: TGTGCCAGTAGTGGGAGCGCCGGAACTGAAGCTTTCTTT. The genes are TRBV19 and TRBJ1-1; no reliable D call. The CDR3 loop spans 13 amino acids. Per germline, CDR1 LNHDA and CDR2 SQIVND (reference sequence). V lost 5 bases to trimming and J lost 5 bases, with 12 bases between them.

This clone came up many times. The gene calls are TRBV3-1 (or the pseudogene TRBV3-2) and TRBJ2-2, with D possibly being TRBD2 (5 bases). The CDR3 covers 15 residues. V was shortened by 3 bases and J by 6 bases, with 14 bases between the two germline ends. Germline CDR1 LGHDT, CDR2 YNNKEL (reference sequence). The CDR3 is CASSHGMAGPGELFF. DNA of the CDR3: TGTGCCAGCAGCCATGGGATGGCGGGTCCCGGGGAGCTGTTTTTT.

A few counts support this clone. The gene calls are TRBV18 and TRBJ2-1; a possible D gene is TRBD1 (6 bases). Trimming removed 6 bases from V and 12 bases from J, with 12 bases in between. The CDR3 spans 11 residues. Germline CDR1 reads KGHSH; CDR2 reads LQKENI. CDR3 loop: CASSQGWRQFF. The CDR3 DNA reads TGTGCCAGCTCCCAGGGGTGGCGGCAGTTCTTC.

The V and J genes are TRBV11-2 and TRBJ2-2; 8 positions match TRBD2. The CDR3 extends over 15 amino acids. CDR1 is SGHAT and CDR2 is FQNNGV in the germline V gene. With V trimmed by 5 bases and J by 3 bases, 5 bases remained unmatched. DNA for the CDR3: TGTGCCAGCAGCCCATCTAGCGGGTACACCGGGGAGCTGTTTTTT. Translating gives CASSPSSGYTGELFF.

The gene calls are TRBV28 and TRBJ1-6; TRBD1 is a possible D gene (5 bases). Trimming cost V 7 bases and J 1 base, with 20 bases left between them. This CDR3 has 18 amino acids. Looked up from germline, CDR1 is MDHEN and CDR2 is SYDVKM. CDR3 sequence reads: CASIPTRQGISYNSPLHF. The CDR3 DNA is TGTGCCAGCATCCCTACCCGGCAGGGTATATCCTATAATTCACCCCTCCACTTT.

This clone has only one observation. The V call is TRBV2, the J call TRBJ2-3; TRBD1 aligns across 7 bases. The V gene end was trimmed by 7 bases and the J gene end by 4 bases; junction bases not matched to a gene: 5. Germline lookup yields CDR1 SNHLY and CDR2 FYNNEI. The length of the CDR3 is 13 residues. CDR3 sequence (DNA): TGTGCCAGCAAGACAGGGAACGCAGATACGCAGTATTTT. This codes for CASKTGNADTQYF.

For the CDR3, the DNA is TGTGCCAGCAGCCGCCGACTGGGCACCGGGGAGCTGTTTTTT. It codes for CASSRRLGTGELFF. V and J are TRBV28 and TRBJ2-2; D uncertain. This CDR3 is 14 amino acids long. Trimming removed 6 bases at V and 4 bases at J, with 12 bases between. Germline CDR1 and CDR2: MDHEN and SYDVKM.

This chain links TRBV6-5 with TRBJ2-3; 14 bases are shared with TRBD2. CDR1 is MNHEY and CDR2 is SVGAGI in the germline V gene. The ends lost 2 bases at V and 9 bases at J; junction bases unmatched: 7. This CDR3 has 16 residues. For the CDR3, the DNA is TGTGCCAGCAGTTACGGTCGACTAGCGGGAGGGGGGACGCAGTATTTT. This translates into CASSYGRLAGGGTQYF.

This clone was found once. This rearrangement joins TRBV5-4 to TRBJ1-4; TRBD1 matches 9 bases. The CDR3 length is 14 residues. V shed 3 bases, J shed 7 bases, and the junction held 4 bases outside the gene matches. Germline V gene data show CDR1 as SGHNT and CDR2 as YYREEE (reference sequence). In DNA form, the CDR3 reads TGTGCCAGCAGCTCCGGGACAGGGTTTGAAAAACTGTTTTTT. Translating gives CASSSGTGFEKLFF. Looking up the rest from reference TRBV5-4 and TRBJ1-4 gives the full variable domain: ETGVTQSPTHLIKTRGQQVTLRCSSQSGHNTVSWYQQALGQGPQFIFQYYREEENGRGNFPPRFSGLQFPNYSSELNVNALELDDSALYLCASSSGTGFEKLFFGSGTQLSVL.

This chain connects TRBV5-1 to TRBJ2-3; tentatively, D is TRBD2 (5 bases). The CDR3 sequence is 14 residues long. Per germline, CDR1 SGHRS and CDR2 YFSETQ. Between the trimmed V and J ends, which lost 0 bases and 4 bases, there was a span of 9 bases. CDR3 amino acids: CASSLGTGPDTQYF. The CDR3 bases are TGCGCCAGCAGCTTGGGGACTGGTCCAGATACGCAGTATTTT.

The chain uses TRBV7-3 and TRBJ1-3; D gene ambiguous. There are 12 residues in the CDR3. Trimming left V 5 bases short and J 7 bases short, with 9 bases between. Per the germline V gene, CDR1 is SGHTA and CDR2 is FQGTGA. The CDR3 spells CASSPNENTIYF. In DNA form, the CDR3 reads TGTGCCAGCAGCCCCAACGAGAACACCATATATTTT. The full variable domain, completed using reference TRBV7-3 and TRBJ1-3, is GAGVSQTPSNKVTEKGKYVELRCDPISGHTALYWYRQSLGQGPEFLIYFQGTGAADDSGLPNDRFFAVRPEGSVSTLKIQRTERGDSAVYLCASSPNENTIYFGEGSWLTVV.

This chain's CDR3 is CAINGRGELADTQYF. The CDR3 nucleotides are TGTGCCATCAATGGCCGCGGGGAACTGGCAGATACGCAGTATTTT. The chain couples TRBV10-3 to TRBJ2-3, with D tentatively TRBD2 (6 bases). Trimming shortened V by 7 bases and J by 4 bases, and 18 bases separated the two germline ends. The length of the CDR3 is 15 residues. Germline V gives CDR1 ENHRY, CDR2 SYGVKD.

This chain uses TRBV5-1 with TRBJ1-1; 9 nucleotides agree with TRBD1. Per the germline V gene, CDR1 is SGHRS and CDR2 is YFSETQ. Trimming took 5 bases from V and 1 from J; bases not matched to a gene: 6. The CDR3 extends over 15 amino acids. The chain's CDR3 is CASSGQGQANTEAFF. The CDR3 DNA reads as TGCGCCAGCAGTGGACAGGGGCAGGCGAACACTGAAGCTTTCTTT.

The CDR3 DNA reads TGTGCCAGCAGTATTACAGGGGGCTGGTCACCCCTCCACTTT. Translation gives CASSITGGWSPLHF. The chain is built from TRBV27 and TRBJ1-6; 9 bases are shared with TRBD1. This CDR3 comprises 14 residues. Germline V gene data show CDR1 as MNHEY and CDR2 as SMNVEV (reference sequence). Trimming took 5 bases from V and 10 from J; bases not matched to a gene: 6.

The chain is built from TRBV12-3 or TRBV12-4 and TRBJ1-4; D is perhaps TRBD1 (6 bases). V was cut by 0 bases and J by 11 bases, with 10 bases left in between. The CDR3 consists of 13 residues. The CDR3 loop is CASSLATGKKLFF. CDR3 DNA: TGTGCCAGCAGTTTAGCAACAGGGAAGAAACTGTTTTTT.

CDR3 bases: TGTGCCAGCACCTTCGGGGGGAACGAGCAGTACTTC. This codes for CASTFGGNEQYF. The rearrangement uses TRBV6-5 and TRBJ2-7; 7 nucleotides line up with TRBD2. This CDR3 has 12 residues. The V gene end was trimmed by 7 bases and the J gene end by 5 bases; junction bases not matched to a gene: 5. The germline CDR1 and CDR2 sequences are MNHEY and SVGAGI.

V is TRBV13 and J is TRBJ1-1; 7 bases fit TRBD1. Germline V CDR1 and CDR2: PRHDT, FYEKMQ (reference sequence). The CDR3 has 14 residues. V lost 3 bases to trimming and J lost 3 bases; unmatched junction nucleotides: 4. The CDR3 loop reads CASSFGTADTEAFF. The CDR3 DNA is TGTGCCAGCAGCTTTGGGACAGCAGACACTGAAGCTTTCTTT.

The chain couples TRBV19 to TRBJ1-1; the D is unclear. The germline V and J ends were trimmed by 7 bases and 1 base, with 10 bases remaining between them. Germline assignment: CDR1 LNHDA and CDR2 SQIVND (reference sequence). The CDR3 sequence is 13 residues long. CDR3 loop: CASKSNSNTEAFF. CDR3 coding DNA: TGTGCCAGTAAATCGAACTCGAACACTGAAGCTTTCTTT.

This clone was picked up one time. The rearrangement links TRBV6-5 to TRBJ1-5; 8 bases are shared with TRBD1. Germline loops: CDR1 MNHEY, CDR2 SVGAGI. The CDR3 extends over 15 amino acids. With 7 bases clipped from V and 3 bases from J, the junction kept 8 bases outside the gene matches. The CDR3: CASTEGQGLNQPQHF. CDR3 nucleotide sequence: TGTGCCAGCACCGAAGGACAGGGACTCAATCAGCCCCAGCATTTT.

The CDR3 coding sequence is TGCAGCGGCACCACAGGGGGCGATGGCTACACCTTC. Encoded protein: CSGTTGGDGYTF. The chain has TRBV29-1 and TRBJ1-2, with TRBD1 identical over 9 bases. Germline CDR1 is SQVTM and CDR2 is ANQGSEA. The CDR3 covers 12 residues. The V and J ends lost 7 bases and 6 bases, in that order; junction bases with no gene match: 6.

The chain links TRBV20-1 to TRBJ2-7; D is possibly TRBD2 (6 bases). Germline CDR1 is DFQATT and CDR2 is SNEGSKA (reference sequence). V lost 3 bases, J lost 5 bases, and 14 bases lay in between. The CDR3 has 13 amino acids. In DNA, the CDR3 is TGCAGTGCTAGTGGACTATCTGACCACGAGCAGTACTTC. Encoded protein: CSASGLSDHEQYF.

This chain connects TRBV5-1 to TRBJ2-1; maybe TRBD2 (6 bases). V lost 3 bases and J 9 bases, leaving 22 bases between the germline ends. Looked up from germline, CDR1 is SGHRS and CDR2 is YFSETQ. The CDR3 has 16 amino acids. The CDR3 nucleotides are TGCGCCAGCAGCTACCTGTCTAGCGCGGGTTCACCTGAGCAGTTCTTC. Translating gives CASSYLSSAGSPEQFF. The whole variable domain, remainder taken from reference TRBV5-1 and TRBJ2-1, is KAGVTQTPRYLIKTRGQQVTLSCSPISGHRSVSWYQQTPGQGLQFLFEYFSETQRNKGNFPGRFSGRQFSNSRSEMNVSTLELGDSALYLCASSYLSSAGSPEQFFGPGTRLTVL.

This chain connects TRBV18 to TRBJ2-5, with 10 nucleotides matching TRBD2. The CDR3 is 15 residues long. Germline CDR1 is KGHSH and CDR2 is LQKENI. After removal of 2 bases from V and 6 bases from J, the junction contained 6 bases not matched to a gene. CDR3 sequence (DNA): TGTGCCAGCTCACCAGGTACTAGCGGGATGAAGACCCAGTACTTC. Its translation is CASSPGTSGMKTQYF.

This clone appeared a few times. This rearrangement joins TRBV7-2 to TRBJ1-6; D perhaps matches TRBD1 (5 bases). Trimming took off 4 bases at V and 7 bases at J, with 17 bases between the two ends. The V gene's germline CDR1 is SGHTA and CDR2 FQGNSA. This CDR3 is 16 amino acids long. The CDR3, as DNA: TGTGCCAGCAGCTCGGCGTCGGGGGTCCACAATTCACCCCTCCACTTT. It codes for CASSSASGVHNSPLHF.

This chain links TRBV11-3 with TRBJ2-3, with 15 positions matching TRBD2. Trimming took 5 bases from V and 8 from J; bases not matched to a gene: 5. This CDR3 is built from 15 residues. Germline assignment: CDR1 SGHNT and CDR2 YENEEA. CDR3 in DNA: TGTGCCAGCAGCCTGGGACTAGCGGGGGGAACTACGCAGTATTTT. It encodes CASSLGLAGGTTQYF.